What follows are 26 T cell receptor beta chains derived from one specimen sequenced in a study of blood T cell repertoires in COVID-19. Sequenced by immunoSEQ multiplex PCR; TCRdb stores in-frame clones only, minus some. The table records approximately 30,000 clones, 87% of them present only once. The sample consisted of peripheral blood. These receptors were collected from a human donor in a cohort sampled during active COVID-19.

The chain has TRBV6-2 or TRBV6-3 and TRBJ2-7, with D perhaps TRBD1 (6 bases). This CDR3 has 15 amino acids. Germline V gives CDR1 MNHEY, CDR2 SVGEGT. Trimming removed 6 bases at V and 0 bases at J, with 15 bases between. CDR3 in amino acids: CASSQTGSSSYEQYF. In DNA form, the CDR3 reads TGTGCCAGCAGCCAAACAGGGTCGAGCTCCTACGAGCAGTACTTC.

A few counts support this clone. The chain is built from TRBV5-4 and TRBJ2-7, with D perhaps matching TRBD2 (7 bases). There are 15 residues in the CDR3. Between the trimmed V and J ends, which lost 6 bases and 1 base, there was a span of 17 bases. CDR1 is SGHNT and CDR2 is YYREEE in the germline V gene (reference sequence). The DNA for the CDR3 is TGTGCCAGCAACGTCGGGGGGCCCCAATCCTACGAGCAGTACTTC. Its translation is CASNVGGPQSYEQYF.

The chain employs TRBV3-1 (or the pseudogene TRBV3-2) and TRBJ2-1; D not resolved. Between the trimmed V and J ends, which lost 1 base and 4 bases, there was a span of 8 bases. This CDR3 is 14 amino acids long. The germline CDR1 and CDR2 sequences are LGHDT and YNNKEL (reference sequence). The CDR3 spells CASSQVSRYNEQFF. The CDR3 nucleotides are TGTGCCAGCAGCCAAGTTTCGCGGTACAATGAGCAGTTCTTC.

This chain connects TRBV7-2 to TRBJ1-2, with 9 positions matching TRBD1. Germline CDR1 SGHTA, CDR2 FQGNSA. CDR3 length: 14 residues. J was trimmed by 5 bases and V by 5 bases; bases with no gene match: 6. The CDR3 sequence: CASSGTGFGYGYTF. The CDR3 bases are TGTGCCAGCAGCGGGACAGGGTTTGGGTATGGCTACACCTTC.

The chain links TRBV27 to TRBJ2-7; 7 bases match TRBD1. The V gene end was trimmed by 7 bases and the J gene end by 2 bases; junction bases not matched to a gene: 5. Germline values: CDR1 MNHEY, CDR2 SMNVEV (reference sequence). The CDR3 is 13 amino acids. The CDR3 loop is CASKRQGPYEQYF. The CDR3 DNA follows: TGTGCCAGCAAAAGACAGGGTCCCTACGAGCAGTACTTC.

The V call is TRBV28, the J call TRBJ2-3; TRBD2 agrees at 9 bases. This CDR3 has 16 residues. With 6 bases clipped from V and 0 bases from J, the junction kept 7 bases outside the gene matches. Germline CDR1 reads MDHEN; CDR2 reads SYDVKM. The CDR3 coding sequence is TGTGCCAGCAGAGCGGGGGGCCTACTCAGCACAGATACGCAGTATTTT. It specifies CASRAGGLLSTDTQYF.

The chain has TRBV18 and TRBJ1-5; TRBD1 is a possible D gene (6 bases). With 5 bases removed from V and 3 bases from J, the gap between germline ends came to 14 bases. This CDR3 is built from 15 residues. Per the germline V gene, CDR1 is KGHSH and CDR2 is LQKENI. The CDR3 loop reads CASSSGAGPNQPQHF. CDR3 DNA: TGTGCCAGCTCATCAGGGGCAGGACCCAATCAGCCCCAGCATTTT.

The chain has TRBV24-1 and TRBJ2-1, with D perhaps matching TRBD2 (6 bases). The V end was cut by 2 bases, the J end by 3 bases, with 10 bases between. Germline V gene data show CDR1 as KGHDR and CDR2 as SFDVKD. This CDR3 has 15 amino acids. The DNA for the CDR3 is TGTGCCACCAGTGATTGGGGGGACGGCTACAATGAGCAGTTCTTC. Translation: CATSDWGDGYNEQFF.

CDR3 sequence: CASSRGTGDPLREQYF. Here the CDR3 DNA reads TGTGCCAGCAGCCGTGGGACAGGGGACCCTCTTCGCGAGCAGTACTTC. The J gene is TRBJ2-7, the V gene TRBV3-1 (or the pseudogene TRBV3-2), with 10 nucleotides matching TRBD1. V dropped 4 bases and J dropped 6; count of bases not matched to a gene: 12. This CDR3 region has 16 residues. CDR1 and CDR2 (germline): LGHDT, YNNKEL (reference sequence).

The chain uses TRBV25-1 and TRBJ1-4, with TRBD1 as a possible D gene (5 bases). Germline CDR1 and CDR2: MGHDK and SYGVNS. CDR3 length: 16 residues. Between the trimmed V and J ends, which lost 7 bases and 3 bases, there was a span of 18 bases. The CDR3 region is CASTQNPGGPNEKLFF. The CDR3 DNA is TGTGCCAGCACCCAGAACCCGGGGGGTCCTAATGAAAAACTGTTTTTT.

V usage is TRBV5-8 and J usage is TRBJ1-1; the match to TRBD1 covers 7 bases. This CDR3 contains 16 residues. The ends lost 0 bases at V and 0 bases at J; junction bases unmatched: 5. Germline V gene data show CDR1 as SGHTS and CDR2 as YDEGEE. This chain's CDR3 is CASSLALGTVNTEAFF. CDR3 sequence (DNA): TGTGCCAGCAGCTTGGCCTTAGGGACAGTGAACACTGAAGCTTTCTTT.

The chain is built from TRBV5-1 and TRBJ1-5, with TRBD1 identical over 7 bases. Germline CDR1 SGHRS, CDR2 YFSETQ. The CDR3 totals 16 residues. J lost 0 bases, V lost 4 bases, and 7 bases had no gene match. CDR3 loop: CASSSEGGSSNQPQHF. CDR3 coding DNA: TGCGCCAGCAGCAGTGAAGGGGGCTCTAGCAATCAGCCCCAGCATTTT. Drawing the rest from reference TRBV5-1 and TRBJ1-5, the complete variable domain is KAGVTQTPRYLIKTRGQQVTLSCSPISGHRSVSWYQQTPGQGLQFLFEYFSETQRNKGNFPGRFSGRQFSNSRSEMNVSTLELGDSALYLCASSSEGGSSNQPQHFGDGTRLSIL.

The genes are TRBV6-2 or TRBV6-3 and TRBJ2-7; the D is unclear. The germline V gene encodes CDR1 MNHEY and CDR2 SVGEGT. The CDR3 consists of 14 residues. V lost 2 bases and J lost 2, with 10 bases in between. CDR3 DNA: TGTGCCAGCAGTTACGGGCTCGGTCCCTACGAGCAGTACTTC. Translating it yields CASSYGLGPYEQYF.

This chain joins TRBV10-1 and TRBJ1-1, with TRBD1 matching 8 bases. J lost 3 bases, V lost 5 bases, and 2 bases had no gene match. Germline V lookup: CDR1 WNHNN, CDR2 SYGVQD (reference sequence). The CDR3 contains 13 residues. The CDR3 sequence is CASSTGGDTEAFF. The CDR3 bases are TGCGCCAGCAGTACAGGGGGTGACACTGAAGCTTTCTTT.

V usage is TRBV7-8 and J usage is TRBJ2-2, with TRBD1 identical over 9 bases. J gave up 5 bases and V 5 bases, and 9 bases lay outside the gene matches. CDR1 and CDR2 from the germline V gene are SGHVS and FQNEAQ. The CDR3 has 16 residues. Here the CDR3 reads CASSHPGQGKTGELFF. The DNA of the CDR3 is TGTGCCAGCAGCCACCCGGGACAGGGAAAAACCGGGGAGCTGTTTTTT.

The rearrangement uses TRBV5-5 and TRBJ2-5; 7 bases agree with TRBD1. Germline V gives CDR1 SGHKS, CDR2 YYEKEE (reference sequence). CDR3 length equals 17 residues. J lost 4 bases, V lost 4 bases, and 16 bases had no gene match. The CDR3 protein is CASSEKGLRGKGETQYF. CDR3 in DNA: TGTGCCAGCAGCGAAAAGGGTCTCAGGGGGAAGGGAGAGACCCAGTACTTC.

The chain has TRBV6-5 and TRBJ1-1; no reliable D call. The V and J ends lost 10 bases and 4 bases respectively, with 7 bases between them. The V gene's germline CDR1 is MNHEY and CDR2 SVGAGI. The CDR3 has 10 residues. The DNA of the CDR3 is TGTGCCACCCGGGGCACTGAAGCTTTCTTT. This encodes CATRGTEAFF.

In DNA form, the CDR3 reads TGTGCCAGCAGCTTAGACCCGGTCGAAGAGACCCAGTACTTC. Protein product: CASSLDPVEETQYF. The rearrangement uses TRBV7-9 and TRBJ2-5; D call uncertain. The germline CDR1 and CDR2 sequences are SEHNR and FQNEAQ (reference sequence). This CDR3 has 14 residues. V lost 1 base and J lost 3, with 9 bases in between.

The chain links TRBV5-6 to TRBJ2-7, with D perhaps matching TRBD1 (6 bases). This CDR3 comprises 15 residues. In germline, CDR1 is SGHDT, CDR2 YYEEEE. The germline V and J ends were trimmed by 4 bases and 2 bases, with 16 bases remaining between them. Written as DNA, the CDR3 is TGTGCCAGCAGCGTACTATGGACAGACACCTACGAGCAGTACTTC. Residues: CASSVLWTDTYEQYF.

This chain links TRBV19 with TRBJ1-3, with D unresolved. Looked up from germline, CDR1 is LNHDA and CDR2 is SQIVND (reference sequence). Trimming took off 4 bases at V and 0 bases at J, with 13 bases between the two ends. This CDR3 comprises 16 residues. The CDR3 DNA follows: TGTGCCAGTAGTAGTATAAAGACATCCTCTGGAAACACCATATATTTT. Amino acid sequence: CASSSIKTSSGNTIYF.

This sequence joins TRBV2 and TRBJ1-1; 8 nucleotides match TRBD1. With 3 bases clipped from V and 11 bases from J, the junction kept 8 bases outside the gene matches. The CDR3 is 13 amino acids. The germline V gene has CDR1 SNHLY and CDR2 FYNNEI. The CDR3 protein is CASSESGQGRAFF. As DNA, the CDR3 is TGTGCCAGCAGTGAGAGTGGACAGGGTCGTGCTTTCTTT.

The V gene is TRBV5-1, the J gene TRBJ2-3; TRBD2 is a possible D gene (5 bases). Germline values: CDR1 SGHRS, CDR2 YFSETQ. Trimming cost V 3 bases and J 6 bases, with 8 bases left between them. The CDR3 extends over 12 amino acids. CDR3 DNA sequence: TGCGCCAGCAGCTCACAGCGGGATACGCAGTATTTT. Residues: CASSSQRDTQYF.

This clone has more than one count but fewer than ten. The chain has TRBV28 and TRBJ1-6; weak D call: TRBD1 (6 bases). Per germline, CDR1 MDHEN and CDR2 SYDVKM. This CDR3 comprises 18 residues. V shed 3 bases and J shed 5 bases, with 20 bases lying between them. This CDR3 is CASSLRLGARRNNSPLHF. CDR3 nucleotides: TGTGCCAGCAGTTTGAGGTTGGGGGCGAGACGAAATAATTCACCCCTCCACTTT.

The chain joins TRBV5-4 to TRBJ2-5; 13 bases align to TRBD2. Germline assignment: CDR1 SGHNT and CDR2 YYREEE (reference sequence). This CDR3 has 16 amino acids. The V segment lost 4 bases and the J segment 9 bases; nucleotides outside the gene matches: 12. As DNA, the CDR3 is TGTGCCAGCAGCCGAGAAGGGACTAGCGGGACCCCGGCCCAGTACTTC. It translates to CASSREGTSGTPAQYF.

The CDR3 coding sequence is TGTGCCAGCAGTTTAGGGGGGACGTGGAACACTGAAGCTTTCTTT. Encoded protein: CASSLGGTWNTEAFF. The chain has TRBV27 and TRBJ1-1; maybe TRBD1 (5 bases). The germline V and J ends were trimmed by 2 bases and 1 base, with 11 bases remaining between them. Germline V gives CDR1 MNHEY, CDR2 SMNVEV (reference sequence). The CDR3 runs 15 residues.

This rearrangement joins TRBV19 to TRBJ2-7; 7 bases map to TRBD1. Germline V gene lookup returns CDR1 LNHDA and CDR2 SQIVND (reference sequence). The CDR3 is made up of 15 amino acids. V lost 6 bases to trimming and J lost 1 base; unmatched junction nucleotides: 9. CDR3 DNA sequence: TGTGCCAGTAGGTCATGGGGGACAGAGTCCTACGAGCAGTACTTC. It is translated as CASRSWGTESYEQYF.